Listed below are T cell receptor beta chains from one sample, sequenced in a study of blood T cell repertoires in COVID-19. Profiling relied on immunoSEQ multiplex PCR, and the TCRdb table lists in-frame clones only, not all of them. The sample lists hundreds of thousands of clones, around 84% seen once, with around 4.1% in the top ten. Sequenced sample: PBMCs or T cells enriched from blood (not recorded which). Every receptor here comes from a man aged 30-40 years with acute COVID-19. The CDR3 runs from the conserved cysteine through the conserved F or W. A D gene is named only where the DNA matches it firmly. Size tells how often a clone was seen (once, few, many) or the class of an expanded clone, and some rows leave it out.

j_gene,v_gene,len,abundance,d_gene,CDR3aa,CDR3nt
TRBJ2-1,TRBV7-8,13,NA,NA,CASSSYSYNEQFF,TGTGCCAGCAGCTCCTACAGCTACAATGAGCAGTTCTTC
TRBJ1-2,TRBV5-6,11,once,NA,CASSRGYGYTF,TGTGCCAGCAGCCGAGGGTATGGCTACACCTTC
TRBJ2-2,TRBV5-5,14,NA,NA,CASSLGPNTGELFF,TGTGCCAGCAGTCTGGGGCCTAACACCGGGGAGCTGTTTTTT
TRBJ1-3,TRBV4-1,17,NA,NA,CASSRSWLADSGNTIYF,TGCGCCAGCAGCCGCTCCTGGTTGGCAGACTCTGGAAACACCATATATTTT
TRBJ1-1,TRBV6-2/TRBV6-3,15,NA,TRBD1,CASSSRQGRLTEAFF,TGTGCCAGCAGTTCACGACAGGGTCGACTTACTGAAGCTTTCTTT
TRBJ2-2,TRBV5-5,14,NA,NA,CASSLLAGTGELFF,TGTGCCAGCAGCTTGCTGGCGGGCACCGGGGAGCTGTTTTTT
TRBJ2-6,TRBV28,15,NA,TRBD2,CASGGGGAGANVLTF,TGTGCCAGCGGCGGGGGTGGCGCCGGGGCCAACGTCCTGACTTTC
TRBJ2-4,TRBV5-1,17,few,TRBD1,CASSLIGFGDRENIQYF,TGTGCCAGCAGCTTGATCGGGTTCGGGGACAGAGAAAACATTCAGTACTTC
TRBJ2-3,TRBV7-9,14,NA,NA,CASSFQVAIDTQYF,TGTGCCAGCAGCTTTCAGGTAGCGATAGATACGCAGTATTTT
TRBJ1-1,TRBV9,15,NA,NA,CASSVVAGAMTEAFF,TGTGCCAGCAGCGTAGTGGCAGGGGCGATGACTGAAGCTTTCTTT